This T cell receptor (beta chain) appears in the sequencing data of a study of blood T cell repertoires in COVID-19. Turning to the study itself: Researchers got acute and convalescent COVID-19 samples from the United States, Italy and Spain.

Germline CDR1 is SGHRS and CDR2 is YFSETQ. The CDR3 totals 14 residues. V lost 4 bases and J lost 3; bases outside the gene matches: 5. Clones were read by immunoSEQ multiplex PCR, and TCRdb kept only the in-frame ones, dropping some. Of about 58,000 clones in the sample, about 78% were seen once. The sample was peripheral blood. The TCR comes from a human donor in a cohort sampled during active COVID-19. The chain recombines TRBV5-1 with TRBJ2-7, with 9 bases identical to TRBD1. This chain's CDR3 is CASSPGQGRYEQYF. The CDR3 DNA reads TGCGCCAGCAGCCCGGGACAGGGTCGCTACGAGCAGTACTTC.